This TCR beta chain is from a study of T cell repertoires in cytomegalovirus infection. Study as a whole: Well-studied HLA-B-restricted epitopes and recently identified HLA-C-restricted epitopes of CMV were both used in the study. Public TCR beta signatures provided an indication of both CMV infection and a matching HLA type. Study-wide points: Frequencies of public TCR beta families were cumulated, and this identified carriers of CMV plus the relevant HLA. CMV-specific TCR beta clonotypes restricted by HLA-C dominated the ex vivo response.

TCRdb called the reads again in MiXCR, with one record for every CDR3 protein. The sample yields about 900,000 distinct CDR3 sequences, less than 35% seen once. The germline V and J ends were trimmed by 8 bases and 4 bases, with 17 bases remaining between them. This CDR3 has 14 amino acids. Germline CDR1 and CDR2: LNHDA and SQIVND (reference sequence). For this clonotype: Its specificity is not known.

The origin of this receptor is a human donor in good health (CMV status not recorded). Some clones in this sample may be carry-over from other donors' samples. Material: cultured CD8+ T cells from PBMCs, obtained from culture after CMV antigen stimulation. The chain combines TRBV19 with TRBJ1-2; D is perhaps TRBD1 (5 bases). CDR3 sequence reads: CASSLGDGGYGYTF. The CDR3 region has the DNA TGTGCCAGTTCTCTTGGGGATGGGGGCTATGGCTACACCTTC. The whole variable domain, remainder taken from reference TRBV19 and TRBJ1-2, is DGGITQSPKYLFRKEGQNVTLSCEQNLNHDAMYWYRQDPGQGLRLIYYSQIVNDFQKGDIAEGYSVSREKKESFPLTVTSAQKNPTAFYLCASSLGDGGYGYTFGSGTRLTVV.